These T cell receptor beta chains were read from a single sample in a study of CD8 T cells in cerebrospinal fluid in Alzheimer's disease. With the 10x single-cell sequencing reads reprocessed, TCRdb shows one record per CDR3 protein and no DNA. This repertoire comprises over a thousand distinct CDR3 sequences; its ten largest clones make up around 7.9%. Sequenced: cerebrospinal fluid. The receptors derive from a human donor with Alzheimer's disease. Both conserved end residues are part of each CDR3. Sizes are listed as once, few or many counts, or a class when the clone is expanded.

V	size	J	CDR3
TRBV6-6	medium-sized	TRBJ2-7	CASSYTGGQGKDEQYF
TRBV7-9	large	TRBJ2-5	CASSLGGVGQGKTQYF
TRBV3-1	medium-sized	TRBJ1-6	CASSQTPTANSPLHF
TRBV5-1	large	TRBJ2-3	CASSFGGYTDTQYF
TRBV20-1	medium-sized	TRBJ2-5	CSARDGTTQTQYF
TRBV19	medium-sized	TRBJ1-2	CASSGDISNYGYTF
TRBV5-1	large	TRBJ2-3	CASAGQGIDTQYF
TRBV5-1	medium-sized	TRBJ2-1	CASSLESGTYNEQFF
TRBV7-3	large	TRBJ2-2	CASSSLQGTGELFF
TRBV7-2	large	TRBJ2-7	CASSLEQGVREQYF
TRBV2	medium-sized	TRBJ2-3	CASSEEGLAGDFLDTQYF
TRBV6-6	medium-sized	TRBJ2-3	CASSYSIQNTQYF
TRBV2	medium-sized	TRBJ2-7	CASRSGTGVGYEQYF
TRBV4-2	medium-sized	TRBJ2-1	CASSRVGEDNEQFF
TRBV18	medium-sized	TRBJ1-1	CASSVQQASHTEAFF
TRBV2	medium-sized	TRBJ2-5	CASTIAGTETQYF
TRBV2	large	TRBJ2-1	CAGDIGGSYNEQFF
TRBV5-8	medium-sized	TRBJ2-1	CASSLGGQGLNEQFF
TRBV6-5	large	TRBJ2-7	CASSPGRFAEQYF
TRBV20-1	medium-sized	TRBJ1-1	CSARGPQGSSGAFF
TRBV12-2	large	TRBJ1-2	CARSPGQPGLDTF
TRBV4-3	medium-sized	TRBJ2-4	CASSQHRGLTKNIQYF
TRBV12-3/TRBV12-4	large	TRBJ1-6	CASSLSSINSPLHF
TRBV7-9	medium-sized	TRBJ2-7	CASSGSLLYYEQYF
TRBV12-3/TRBV12-4	medium-sized	TRBJ2-6	CASSRASGANVLTF
TRBV18	medium-sized	TRBJ2-5	CASSPPGQGETQYF
TRBV7-3	medium-sized	TRBJ2-7	CASSLGGTGVAEQYF
TRBV27	large	TRBJ1-5	CASRPGYAYSNQPQHF
TRBV3-1	large	TRBJ2-7	CASSQVAGFLYEQYF
TRBV7-9	large	TRBJ1-6	CASSLYAPSDSPLHF
TRBV11-2	medium-sized	TRBJ2-1	CASSLGGEYNEQFF
TRBV7-6	medium-sized	TRBJ1-3	CASSLTRTSGNTIYF
TRBV7-2	medium-sized	TRBJ2-1	CASSTDNYNEQFF
TRBV5-1	large	TRBJ2-1	CASSTVGLAGASYNEQFF
TRBV14	large	TRBJ2-5	CASSRDTVGTQYF
TRBV9	large	TRBJ2-1	CASSVAAGTLTNEQFF
TRBV20-1	medium-sized	TRBJ2-1	CSAPPGGAGGAHNEQFF
TRBV20-1	medium-sized	TRBJ2-1	CSAPDSRTSAYNEQFF
TRBV3-1	large	TRBJ1-2	CASRRGTANYGYTF